Each of the 28 T cell receptor beta chains below was sequenced from the same sample in a study of blood T cell repertoires in COVID-19. Sequencing was performed with immunoSEQ multiplex PCR; in TCRdb, only in-frame clones are kept and a portion is missing. The sample has approximately 99,000 clones; 79% are singletons. The sample comprised peripheral blood. The receptors originated from a woman older than 75 with active or convalescent COVID-19.

As DNA, the CDR3 is TGTGCCAGTACGCAGGGTTATCAGCCCCAGCATTTT. As protein: CASTQGYQPQHF. The genes are TRBV19 and TRBJ1-5; D may be TRBD1 (5 bases). The length of the CDR3 is 12 residues. From germline, CDR1 is LNHDA and CDR2 SQIVND (reference sequence). The V end lost 7 bases, the J end lost 5 bases, and 9 bases lay between the germline ends.

The rearrangement joins TRBV30 to TRBJ2-3; weak D call: TRBD1 (6 bases). The CDR3 length is 16 residues. In germline, CDR1 is GTSNPN, CDR2 SVGIG (reference sequence). The V end lost 0 bases, the J end lost 3 bases, and 16 bases lay between the germline ends. CDR3 residues: CAWSVLWDTATDTQYF. For the CDR3, the DNA is TGTGCCTGGAGTGTACTTTGGGACACGGCAACAGATACGCAGTATTTT.

Written as DNA, the CDR3 is TGTGCCAGCAGCTCCCAGACAGGGGAGGGAAACACCATATATTTT. It yields the protein CASSSQTGEGNTIYF. The V call is TRBV5-8, the J call TRBJ1-3; 8 bases match TRBD1. This CDR3 has 15 amino acids. The ends lost 3 bases at V and 4 bases at J; junction bases unmatched: 6. Germline loops: CDR1 SGHTS, CDR2 YDEGEE.

The chain recombines TRBV9 with TRBJ2-1, with 7 positions matching TRBD1. The V gene end was trimmed by 0 bases and the J gene end by 3 bases; junction bases not matched to a gene: 9. The CDR3 length is 17 residues. CDR1 is SGDLS and CDR2 is YYNGEE in the germline V gene. The chain's CDR3 is CASSVGPGTASYNEQFF. The CDR3 bases are TGTGCCAGCAGCGTAGGTCCAGGGACAGCAAGCTACAATGAGCAGTTCTTC.

The rearrangement uses TRBV7-2 and TRBJ2-2, with TRBD2 matching 13 bases. Trimming cost V 6 bases and J 2 bases; bases outside gene matches: 3. Looked up from germline, CDR1 is SGHTA and CDR2 is FQGNSA. This CDR3 spans 16 amino acids. This CDR3 is CASRKGLAGNTGELFF. The CDR3 nucleotides read TGTGCCAGCAGAAAGGGACTAGCGGGAAACACCGGGGAGCTGTTTTTT.

This clone was detected only once. Other DNA variants within this sample encode the same CDR3. The chain links TRBV5-1 to TRBJ2-3, with a weak D call TRBD1 (6 bases). The length of the CDR3 is 15 residues. CDR1 and CDR2 from the germline V gene are SGHRS and YFSETQ. The V and J ends lost 0 bases and 0 bases respectively, with 8 bases between them. For the CDR3, the DNA is TGCGCCAGCAGCTTGGTGGGGGCGAGCACAGATACGCAGTATTTT. Protein product: CASSLVGASTDTQYF.

The genes are TRBV29-1 and TRBJ2-1; 15 positions agree with TRBD2. This CDR3 spans 15 amino acids. Germline V gene sequence: CDR1 SQVTM, CDR2 ANQGSEA. V lost 1 base to trimming and J lost 6 bases; unmatched junction nucleotides: 1. The CDR3, as DNA: TGCAGCGTTGAAGGGGGACTAGCGGGAGGCAATGAGCAGTTCTTC. It yields the protein CSVEGGLAGGNEQFF.

This chain connects TRBV18 to TRBJ2-3; D unresolved. Germline V CDR1 and CDR2: KGHSH, LQKENI. Trimming took off 5 bases at V and 4 bases at J, with 7 bases between the two ends. The CDR3 loop spans 12 amino acids. This CDR3 reads CASSSYPDTQYF. The CDR3 DNA reads TGTGCCAGCTCATCTTATCCAGATACGCAGTATTTT.

The chain is built from TRBV5-6 and TRBJ2-5; 8 bases agree with TRBD1. The length of the CDR3 is 15 residues. Germline CDR1 and CDR2: SGHDT and YYEEEE. V lost 4 bases and J lost 2; bases outside the gene matches: 7. CDR3 in DNA: TGTGCCAGCAGCCTCGAGCAGGGGGCACAAGAGACCCAGTACTTC. This translates into CASSLEQGAQETQYF.

In nucleotides, the CDR3 is TGCGCCAGCAGCCAAGAAATAGCTAGCGGGAGCCCAACCTACAATGAGCAGTTCTTC. It specifies CASSQEIASGSPTYNEQFF. This chain links TRBV4-3 with TRBJ2-1; 10 bases line up with TRBD2. Germline V lookup: CDR1 LGHNA, CDR2 YSLEER. J gave up 2 bases and V 0 bases, and 10 bases lay outside the gene matches. The CDR3 consists of 19 residues.

This rearrangement joins TRBV27 to TRBJ2-7; 14 nucleotides align to TRBD2. The CDR3 has 18 residues. Trimming at V came to 5 bases and at J to 0 bases, leaving 9 bases not matched to a gene. The germline gives CDR1 MNHEY, CDR2 SMNVEV (reference sequence). The CDR3 DNA reads TGTGCCAGCAGTACCGCGGGACTAGCGGGAGATCGCTCCTACGAGCAGTACTTC. It translates to CASSTAGLAGDRSYEQYF.

V is TRBV5-1 and J is TRBJ1-4, with D possibly being TRBD1 (6 bases). Trimming cost V 4 bases and J 4 bases, with 17 bases left between them. CDR1 is SGHRS, CDR2 YFSETQ, per germline. The CDR3 covers 16 residues. In DNA form, the CDR3 reads TGCGCCAGCAGCCCCACAGGGATGGGTGTTAATGAAAAACTGTTTTTT. Amino acids: CASSPTGMGVNEKLFF.

In the case of this clone: Other nucleotide sequences from this sample produce the same CDR3. This chain connects TRBV18 to TRBJ2-1; TRBD1 matches at 11 bases. The CDR3 totals 15 residues. V gave up 3 bases and J gave up 4 bases; unmatched junction bases: 2. Germline-derived CDR1 and CDR2 are KGHSH and LQKENI. The CDR3, as DNA: TGTGCCAGCTCACCGGACAGGGGGCTTTACAATGAGCAGTTCTTC. Translating it yields CASSPDRGLYNEQFF.

This sequence joins TRBV6-5 and TRBJ1-2, with unresolved D. In germline, CDR1 is MNHEY, CDR2 SVGAGI. The CDR3 runs to 13 residues. Between the trimmed V and J ends, which lost 2 bases and 4 bases, there was a span of 8 bases. CDR3 DNA sequence: TGTGCCAGCAGTTACCGGGGAGGCTATGGCTACACCTTC. Amino acids: CASSYRGGYGYTF.

The J gene is TRBJ1-4, the V gene TRBV18; 8 bases are a match to TRBD1. The CDR3 extends over 17 amino acids. V lost 1 base and J lost 3; bases outside the gene matches: 7. Germline assignment: CDR1 KGHSH and CDR2 LQKENI. This chain's CDR3 is CASSPQEQGVANEKLFF. DNA of the CDR3: TGTGCCAGCTCACCACAGGAACAGGGGGTAGCTAATGAAAAACTGTTTTTT.

The V and J genes are TRBV9 and TRBJ1-2; TRBD1 aligns across 8 bases. This CDR3 spans 14 amino acids. Looked up from germline, CDR1 is SGDLS and CDR2 is YYNGEE. Trimming at V came to 4 bases and at J to 8 bases, leaving 10 bases not matched to a gene. Written as DNA, the CDR3 is TGTGCCAGCAGCCCCGGGGTGACAGGGGACGGCTACACCTTC. Its translation is CASSPGVTGDGYTF.

This clone was counted a few times. The rearrangement links TRBV21-1 to TRBJ2-2; the D call of TRBD2 is as the table states it, not checked on the DNA. TRBV21-1 counts as a pseudogene. The CDR3 is 19 amino acids. DNA for the CDR3: TGTGCCAGCAGCAAAGACAGCGGCATAGCGCCTGAGAACACCGGGGAGCTGTTTTTT. Protein sequence: CASSKDSGIAPENTGELFF.

V and J are TRBV5-6 and TRBJ1-6, with TRBD1 identical over 7 bases. The CDR3 has 14 amino acids. The V and J ends lost 4 bases and 6 bases, in that order; junction bases with no gene match: 4. Germline V gene lookup returns CDR1 SGHDT and CDR2 YYEEEE. Here the CDR3 reads CASSLGQSNSPLHF. In nucleotides, the CDR3 is TGTGCCAGCAGCCTGGGACAGTCTAATTCACCCCTCCACTTT. The full variable domain, its missing parts supplied by reference TRBV5-6 and TRBJ1-6, is DAGVTQSPTHLIKTRGQQVTLRCSPKSGHDTVSWYQQALGQGPQFIFQYYEEEERQRGNFPDRFSGHQFPNYSSELNVNALLLGDSALYLCASSLGQSNSPLHFGNGTRLTVT.

The chain uses TRBV27 and TRBJ2-2; the D gene is possibly TRBD2 (7 bases). V lost 8 bases and J lost 3, with 16 bases in between. CDR1 and CDR2 from the germline V gene are MNHEY and SMNVEV (reference sequence). The CDR3 sequence is 15 residues long. The CDR3 sequence is CASGWGGADTGELFF. Here the CDR3 DNA reads TGTGCCAGCGGCTGGGGGGGGGCGGACACCGGGGAGCTGTTTTTT.

The chain employs TRBV3-1 (or the pseudogene TRBV3-2) and TRBJ2-1; 14 bases are a match to TRBD2. Germline CDR1 reads LGHDT; CDR2 reads YNNKEL (reference sequence). V gave up 1 base and J gave up 13 bases; unmatched junction bases: 9. CDR3 length: 16 amino acids. CDR3 sequence (DNA): TGTGCCAGCAGCCAAGGCTGGGGACTAGCGGGAGAAGATCAGTTCTTC. It translates to CASSQGWGLAGEDQFF.

The CDR3 protein is CATSDPSGHTGELFF. DNA of the CDR3: TGTGCCACCAGTGATCCCTCAGGCCACACCGGGGAGCTGTTTTTT. The chain recombines TRBV24-1 with TRBJ2-2; D remains ambiguous. The CDR3 covers 15 residues. V was cut by 3 bases and J by 3 bases, with 10 bases left in between. Germline V gene data show CDR1 as KGHDR and CDR2 as SFDVKD.

The V and J genes are TRBV2 and TRBJ2-2, with TRBD1 matching over 7 bases. With 2 bases clipped from V and 5 bases from J, the junction kept 5 bases outside the gene matches. This CDR3 region has 15 residues. The germline gives CDR1 SNHLY, CDR2 FYNNEI. CDR3 DNA sequence: TGTGCCAGCAGTGAATACAGGGGAAAGACCGGGGAGCTGTTTTTT. Residues: CASSEYRGKTGELFF.

This clone was detected once. The CDR3 here is CASKEASGSLETQYF. The CDR3, as DNA: TGTGCCAGCAAGGAGGCTAGCGGGAGTCTGGAGACCCAGTACTTC. J is TRBJ2-5 and V is TRBV28; 10 positions match TRBD2. The germline V gene has CDR1 MDHEN and CDR2 SYDVKM. The CDR3 runs 15 residues. The V segment lost 7 bases and the J segment 5 bases; nucleotides outside the gene matches: 10.

This clone occurred once. The V call is TRBV15, the J call TRBJ2-6; 7 nucleotides agree with TRBD2. The germline CDR1 and CDR2 sequences are LNHNV and YYDKDF (reference sequence). Unmatched junction bases numbered 6, after V lost 1 base and J lost 0 bases. CDR3 size: 18 residues. The CDR3 reads CATSRVRGRASGANVLTF. The CDR3 DNA reads TGTGCCACCAGCAGAGTTCGGGGGAGGGCCTCTGGGGCCAACGTCCTGACTTTC.

V gene TRBV4-1 combines with J gene TRBJ1-3; D not resolved. The CDR3 length is 16 residues. V lost 1 base, J lost 4 bases, and 14 bases lay in between. The germline V gene has CDR1 MGHRA and CDR2 YSYEKL. CDR3 protein: CASSQGGVLEGNTIYF. For the CDR3, the DNA is TGCGCCAGCAGCCAAGGCGGAGTTCTCGAGGGAAACACCATATATTTT.

The chain is built from TRBV2 and TRBJ1-5, with 7 bases that match TRBD1. Per germline, CDR1 SNHLY and CDR2 FYNNEI. The trim removed 10 bases at V and 4 bases at J, leaving 7 bases unmatched. The CDR3 consists of 13 residues. DNA of the CDR3: TGTGCCACCGGACAGGACCAGAATCAGCCCCAGCATTTT. Residues: CATGQDQNQPQHF.

The CDR3 DNA reads TGTGCCATCAGAAATAGCGGGAGCTCCTACAATGAGCAGTTCTTC. It yields the protein CAIRNSGSSYNEQFF. The rearrangement links TRBV10-3 to TRBJ2-1; 9 nucleotides align to TRBD2. After removal of 6 bases from V and 0 bases from J, the junction contained 3 bases not matched to a gene. Germline CDR1 reads ENHRY; CDR2 reads SYGVKD. The CDR3 extends over 15 amino acids.

The rearrangement joins TRBV18 to TRBJ2-3; D uncertain. CDR3 length equals 14 residues. Trimming removed 3 bases from V and 2 bases from J, with 9 bases in between. Germline loops: CDR1 KGHSH, CDR2 LQKENI. The DNA of the CDR3 is TGTGCCAGCTCACCCCTAACCGCCACAGATACGCAGTATTTT. It specifies CASSPLTATDTQYF.